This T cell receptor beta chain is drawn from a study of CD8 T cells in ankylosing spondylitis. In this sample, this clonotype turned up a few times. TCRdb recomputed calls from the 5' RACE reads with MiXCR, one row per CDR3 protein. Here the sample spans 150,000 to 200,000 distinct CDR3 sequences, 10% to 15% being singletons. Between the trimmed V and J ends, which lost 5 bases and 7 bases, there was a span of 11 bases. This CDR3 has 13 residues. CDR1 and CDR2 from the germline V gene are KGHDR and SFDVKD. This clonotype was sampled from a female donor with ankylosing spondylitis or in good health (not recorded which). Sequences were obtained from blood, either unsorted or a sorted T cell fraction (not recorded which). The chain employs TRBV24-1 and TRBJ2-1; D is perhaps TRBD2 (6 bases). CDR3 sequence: CATSGAGWNEQFF. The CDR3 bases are TGTGCCACCAGTGGGGCGGGGTGGAATGAGCAGTTCTTC.